Shown below are 24 T cell receptor beta chains from a single sample sequenced in a study of blood T cell repertoires in COVID-19. Measured with immunoSEQ multiplex PCR; TCRdb has only the in-frame clones, and not every one. The sample holds under 75,000 clones, around nine tenths seen once. The sample taken for sequencing was peripheral blood. These receptors came from a woman aged 80 or over with active COVID-19.

The chain uses TRBV12-5 and TRBJ2-1; maybe TRBD1 (5 bases). The CDR3 has 16 residues. The germline V and J ends were trimmed by 3 bases and 5 bases, with 17 bases remaining between them. Germline CDR1 and CDR2: LGHNT and FRNRAP. As DNA, the CDR3 is TGTGCTAGTGGTTTCCAATCGGGCCTAGGGGACAATGAGCAGTTCTTC. This codes for CASGFQSGLGDNEQFF.

This chain links TRBV5-4 with TRBJ1-2; D ambiguous. The CDR3 contains 13 residues. V was pared by 4 bases and J by 10 bases, with 17 bases between. CDR1 and CDR2 from the germline V gene are SGHNT and YYREEE (reference sequence). CDR3 sequence: CASSPLRAEAYTF. CDR3 bases: TGTGCCAGCAGCCCCTTGCGTGCGGAGGCCTACACCTTC.

In DNA form, the CDR3 reads TGTGCCAGCAGCCAAGTGGGCAGCTACACCGGGGAGCTGTTTTTT. It codes for CASSQVGSYTGELFF. The V call is TRBV3-1 (or the pseudogene TRBV3-2), the J call TRBJ2-2; D unclear. The CDR3 contains 15 residues. Looked up from germline, CDR1 is LGHDT and CDR2 is YNNKEL (reference sequence). V dropped 1 base and J dropped 3 bases, with 9 bases sitting between them.

This clone was seen more than once but under ten times. The chain recombines TRBV5-6 with TRBJ2-7, with 8 bases identical to TRBD1. The CDR3 is 15 residues long. V lost 4 bases and J lost 3; bases outside the gene matches: 9. The germline gives CDR1 SGHDT, CDR2 YYEEEE. The CDR3 region has the DNA TGTGCCAGCAGCAACGGACAGGGAACTCTCTACGAGCAGTACTTC. As protein: CASSNGQGTLYEQYF.

CDR3 bases: TGTGCCAGCAGCTTACTACAGGTCTACGAGCAGTACTTC. This gives the protein CASSLLQVYEQYF. This chain uses TRBV7-9 with TRBJ2-7, with D perhaps TRBD1 (5 bases). The CDR3 is 13 amino acids. Trimming cost V 2 bases and J 3 bases, with 8 bases left between them. Germline CDR1 SEHNR, CDR2 FQNEAQ (reference sequence). The full variable domain, in which reference TRBV7-9 and TRBJ2-7 provide the parts outside the CDR3, is DTGVSQNPRHKITKRGQNVTFRCDPISEHNRLYWYRQTLGQGPEFLTYFQNEAQLEKSRLLSDRFSAERPKGSFSTLEIQRTEQGDSAMYLCASSLLQVYEQYFGPGTRLTVT.

This rearrangement joins TRBV5-5 to TRBJ1-1; D possibly corresponds to TRBD1 (6 bases). The CDR3 is made up of 14 amino acids. Trimming shortened V by 0 bases and J by 5 bases, and 11 bases separated the two germline ends. Germline CDR1 and CDR2: SGHKS and YYEKEE (reference sequence). The CDR3 nucleotides are TGTGCCAGCAGCTTGGAATTCAGGGGAACTGAAGCTTTCTTT. Protein sequence: CASSLEFRGTEAFF.

V usage is TRBV15 and J usage is TRBJ1-3; D gene uncertain. V shed 1 base and J shed 4 bases, with 14 bases lying between them. The CDR3 length is 16 residues. The germline gives CDR1 LNHNV, CDR2 YYDKDF (reference sequence). The CDR3: CATSRGGGPRGNTIYF. The CDR3 DNA reads TGTGCCACCAGCAGAGGTGGAGGCCCCCGGGGAAACACCATATATTTT. The full variable domain, its missing parts supplied by reference TRBV15 and TRBJ1-3, is DAMVIQNPRYQVTQFGKPVTLSCSQTLNHNVMYWYQQKSSQAPKLLFHYYDKDFNNEADTPDNFQSRRPNTSFCFLDIRSPGLGDTAMYLCATSRGGGPRGNTIYFGEGSWLTVV.

The rearrangement links TRBV30 to TRBJ2-7; 8 nucleotides match TRBD1. From germline, CDR1 is GTSNPN and CDR2 SVGIG (reference sequence). The V gene end was trimmed by 2 bases and the J gene end by 2 bases; junction bases not matched to a gene: 5. There are 14 residues in the CDR3. The CDR3 DNA reads TGTGCCTGGAGTATCCGGACAGGGCCCTACGAGCAGTACTTC. This encodes CAWSIRTGPYEQYF. Full variable domain (missing parts from reference TRBV30 and TRBJ2-7): SQTIHQWPATLVQPVGSPLSLECTVEGTSNPNLYWYRQAAGRGLQLLFYSVGIGQISSEVPQNLSASRPQDRQFILSSKKLLLSDSGFYLCAWSIRTGPYEQYFGPGTRLTVT.

CDR3 sequence (DNA): TGTGCCAGCAGCCCGTCGGATCGGGTGAATGAAGCTTTCTTT. This sequence encodes CASSPSDRVNEAFF. This sequence joins TRBV3-1 (or the pseudogene TRBV3-2) and TRBJ1-1; unclear D gene. The V gene lost 4 bases and the J gene lost 7 bases, with 16 bases spanning the gap. Germline V gives CDR1 LGHDT, CDR2 YNNKEL (reference sequence). The CDR3 has 14 amino acids.

As DNA, the CDR3 is TGTGCCAGCAGCTTACGAGCGGGGGGGGAGCTGTTTTTT. Protein: CASSLRAGGELFF. J is TRBJ2-2 and V is TRBV7-9; 7 bases line up with TRBD2. Looked up from germline, CDR1 is SEHNR and CDR2 is FQNEAQ (reference sequence). Trimming at V came to 2 bases and at J to 8 bases, leaving 2 bases not matched to a gene. The CDR3 consists of 13 residues.

The genes are TRBV4-3 and TRBJ2-7; D remains ambiguous. Trimming shortened V by 0 bases and J by 1 base, and 10 bases separated the two germline ends. CDR1 LGHNA and CDR2 YSLEER come from the germline V gene. The CDR3 has 15 amino acids. CDR3 region: CASSQEGAASYEQYF. CDR3 sequence (DNA): TGCGCCAGCAGCCAAGAGGGCGCAGCTTCCTACGAGCAGTACTTC.

The chain is built from TRBV28 and TRBJ2-7; a weak D match, TRBD2 (5 bases). CDR1 is MDHEN, CDR2 SYDVKM, per germline. V lost 4 bases and J lost 6, with 19 bases in between. This CDR3 has 15 residues. CDR3 loop: CASSSLARLKSEQYF. The CDR3 nucleotides read TGTGCCAGCAGTTCCCTAGCCCGGTTGAAATCCGAGCAGTACTTC.

The V and J genes are TRBV7-2 and TRBJ2-3; 7 nucleotides agree with TRBD2. There are 15 residues in the CDR3. V was pared by 4 bases and J by 4 bases, with 8 bases of the junction left unmatched. Germline CDR1 reads SGHTA; CDR2 reads FQGNSA. The DNA for the CDR3 is TGTGCCAGCAGCTCCCGGACTAGATCCCCAGATACGCAGTATTTT. Translating gives CASSSRTRSPDTQYF. The complete variable domain, with remaining parts taken from reference TRBV7-2 and TRBJ2-3, reads GAGVSQSPSNKVTEKGKDVELRCDPISGHTALYWYRQSLGQGLEFLIYFQGNSAPDKSGLPSDRFSAERTGGSVSTLTIQRTQQEDSAVYLCASSSRTRSPDTQYFGPGTRLTVL.

This clone was counted between two and nine times. This chain links TRBV6-6 with TRBJ1-1; the match to TRBD1 covers 7 bases. Germline V gene data show CDR1 as MNHNY and CDR2 as SVGAGI (reference sequence). The CDR3 runs to 15 residues. Trimming took 0 bases from V and 3 from J; bases not matched to a gene: 4. CDR3 amino acids: CASSYSGDRDTEAFF. As DNA, the CDR3 is TGTGCCAGCAGTTACTCAGGCGACAGGGACACTGAAGCTTTCTTT.

CDR3 in amino acids: CASSFDPGNIQYF. Written as DNA, the CDR3 is TGTGCCAGCAGCTTCGACCCCGGGAACATTCAGTACTTC. The V and J genes are TRBV5-5 and TRBJ2-4; D remains unclear. The CDR3 length is 13 residues. Trimming removed 2 bases at V and 7 bases at J, with 10 bases between. Germline CDR1 is SGHKS and CDR2 is YYEKEE (reference sequence).

This clone was observed a single time. J is TRBJ2-3 and V is TRBV5-4; 9 positions agree with TRBD1. Germline V gene data show CDR1 as SGHNT and CDR2 as YYREEE (reference sequence). J was trimmed by 2 bases and V by 3 bases; bases with no gene match: 10. This CDR3 comprises 17 residues. The CDR3 here is CASSSRRGTGFTDTQYF. The CDR3 region has the DNA TGTGCCAGCAGCTCACGCCGGGGGACAGGGTTCACAGATACGCAGTATTTT.

V and J are TRBV7-9 and TRBJ1-4; perhaps TRBD1 as D (6 bases). V was clipped by 5 bases and J by 0 bases, with 16 bases between them. The CDR3 loop spans 17 amino acids. Germline CDR1 is SEHNR and CDR2 is FQNEAQ (reference sequence). In nucleotides, the CDR3 is TGTGCCAGCAGCCACGGGGACAAGGGCACAACTAATGAAAAACTGTTTTTT. Its protein is CASSHGDKGTTNEKLFF. Variable domain in full (rest from reference TRBV7-9 and TRBJ1-4): DTGVSQNPRHKITKRGQNVTFRCDPISEHNRLYWYRQTLGQGPEFLTYFQNEAQLEKSRLLSDRFSAERPKGSFSTLEIQRTEQGDSAMYLCASSHGDKGTTNEKLFFGSGTQLSVL.

The chain is built from TRBV30 and TRBJ2-7, with TRBD1 matching over 11 bases. The CDR3 spans 15 residues. Germline V gene sequence: CDR1 GTSNPN, CDR2 SVGIG (reference sequence). V lost 2 bases, J lost 3 bases, and 6 bases stayed unmatched. CDR3 bases: TGTGCCTGGAGTACCGCCGGGACAGGGGGCTACGAGCAGTACTTC. Its translation is CAWSTAGTGGYEQYF. Supplemented by reference TRBV30 and TRBJ2-7, the full variable domain reads SQTIHQWPATLVQPVGSPLSLECTVEGTSNPNLYWYRQAAGRGLQLLFYSVGIGQISSEVPQNLSASRPQDRQFILSSKKLLLSDSGFYLCAWSTAGTGGYEQYFGPGTRLTVT.

This clone was detected once. This chain links TRBV7-6 with TRBJ2-2, with D maybe TRBD2 (6 bases). The CDR3 extends over 15 amino acids. With 3 bases removed from V and 4 bases from J, the gap between germline ends came to 12 bases. CDR1 and CDR2 (germline): SGHVS, FNYEAQ. The CDR3 protein is CASSFPGRGTGELFF. DNA for the CDR3: TGTGCCAGCAGCTTCCCAGGGCGGGGCACCGGGGAGCTGTTTTTT.

The chain employs TRBV18 and TRBJ2-6; D may be TRBD2 (5 bases). The CDR3 is 20 amino acids. Germline assignment: CDR1 KGHSH and CDR2 LQKENI. Trimming took off 1 base at V and 0 bases at J, with 19 bases between the two ends. CDR3 in amino acids: CASSPLFGRAWGSGANVLTF. The DNA for the CDR3 is TGTGCCAGCTCACCACTTTTCGGGCGGGCATGGGGCTCTGGGGCCAACGTCCTGACTTTC.

This chain links TRBV10-3 with TRBJ2-1; 9 bases line up with TRBD1. The CDR3 consists of 14 residues. CDR1 is ENHRY and CDR2 is SYGVKD in the germline V gene. Trimming removed 4 bases from V and 4 bases from J; junction bases left unmatched: 2. As DNA, the CDR3 is TGTGCCATCAGTGGGGACAGGGTTTACAATGAGCAGTTCTTC. Protein sequence: CAISGDRVYNEQFF.

The V call is TRBV7-9, the J call TRBJ2-5; tentatively, D is TRBD2 (5 bases). This CDR3 comprises 17 residues. Germline loops: CDR1 SEHNR, CDR2 FQNEAQ (reference sequence). V was trimmed by 5 bases and J by 2 bases, leaving 21 bases between them. The CDR3 region is CASSPPLLGRAQETQYF. Here the CDR3 DNA reads TGTGCCAGCAGCCCCCCACTACTAGGACGGGCTCAAGAGACCCAGTACTTC. Variable domain in full (rest from reference TRBV7-9 and TRBJ2-5): DTGVSQNPRHKITKRGQNVTFRCDPISEHNRLYWYRQTLGQGPEFLTYFQNEAQLEKSRLLSDRFSAERPKGSFSTLEIQRTEQGDSAMYLCASSPPLLGRAQETQYFGPGTRLLVL.

CDR3: CATSAASGGFAGELFF. The CDR3 nucleotides are TGTGCCACCAGTGCAGCTAGCGGGGGTTTTGCCGGGGAGCTGTTTTTT. J is TRBJ2-2 and V is TRBV24-1; 10 nucleotides align to TRBD2. CDR3 size: 16 residues. With V trimmed by 5 bases and J by 6 bases, 8 bases remained unmatched. CDR1 KGHDR and CDR2 SFDVKD come from the germline V gene.

This clone was found once. V is TRBV7-2 and J is TRBJ1-2; no firm D call. Trimming removed 4 bases at V and 8 bases at J, with 14 bases between. The CDR3 runs 13 residues. Looked up from germline, CDR1 is SGHTA and CDR2 is FQGNSA. The CDR3 DNA follows: TGTGCCAGCAGCTGGCCGGGTGGAGGGGGCTACACCTTC. Translation: CASSWPGGGGYTF.